Each of the 13 T cell receptor beta chains below was sequenced from the same sample in a study of tumor-infiltrating lymphocytes in primary liver carcinoma. From around 0.5 ug of total RNA, TCR beta-specific cDNA was reverse-transcribed using a constant-region primer. ARM-PCR, slightly modified, supplied the TCR beta libraries through three nested multiplex PCR rounds. TRBV1-TRBV30 forward primers and a C-beta reverse primer were used in the first two PCR rounds, which each ran for about 10 cycles. TCRdb called the multiplex PCR reads again in MiXCR, with one record for every CDR3 protein. Among 35,000 to 40,000 distinct CDR3 sequences listed, roughly 75% were seen once. The study co-extracted DNA and RNA from around 20-30 mg of unsorted bulk tissue. What was sequenced was tumor-adjacent normal liver tissue. The receptors originated from a man aged 40-49 years with primary liver carcinoma and hepatitis B virus infection.

Worth noting for this clonotype: A read error is likely, as this CDR3 ends without the conserved phenylalanine or tryptophan. Because the CDR3's place on the DNA is in doubt, the DNA is left out and the CDR3 is given as listed by TCRdb. The chain combines TRBV11-1 with TRBJ2-2; TRBD1 was called by the table and not checked on the DNA. CDR1 is SGHAT and CDR2 is FQDESV in the germline V gene (reference sequence). The CDR3 is 16 residues long, ends included. CDR3: CASSLWSGQNTGELLL.

About this clonotype itself: At one boundary the junction diverges from the germline segment, which might be a read error. CDR3 residues: CTSGLNPGALETQYF. In DNA form, the CDR3 reads TGTACCAGCGGTTTGAATCCGGGGGCTCTCGAGACCCAGTACTTC. The rearrangement joins TRBV12-3 or TRBV12-4 to TRBJ2-5, with D perhaps assigned TRBD1 or TRBD2 (6 bases each). This CDR3 comprises 15 residues.

This clonotype is termed large. The chain couples TRBV11-2 to TRBJ2-7; 8 nucleotides match TRBD2. Germline V gives CDR1 SGHAT, CDR2 FQNNGV. V was pared by 5 bases and J by 0 bases, with 6 bases of the junction left unmatched. The CDR3 extends over 15 amino acids. As DNA, the CDR3 is TGTGCCAGCAGCCCCCGGACTAGCTCCTCCTACGAGCAGTACTTC. This encodes CASSPRTSSSYEQYF.

This chain links TRBV6-1 with TRBJ2-1; D is uncertain. The CDR3 runs 15 residues. The germline CDR1 and CDR2 sequences are MNHNS and SASEGT. Trimming took 4 bases from V and 0 from J, leaving 10 bases between them. The CDR3 sequence: CASSGSYFSYNEQFF. CDR3 in DNA: TGTGCCAGCAGTGGTTCCTATTTCTCCTACAATGAGCAGTTCTTC.

The chain combines TRBV11-1 with TRBJ2-7; D is unresolved. V lost 5 bases and J lost 13, with 24 bases in between. This CDR3 is 14 amino acids long. The germline CDR1 and CDR2 sequences are SGHAT and FQDESV (reference sequence). The CDR3 bases are TGTGCCAGCAGCCCTGGACGGCGTTTCTACGAGCTATACTTC. It encodes CASSPGRRFYELYF.

In the case of this clonotype: It is likely a read error, because the conserved phenylalanine at the end of the CDR3 is missing. This chain joins TRBV16 and TRBJ1-2; D uncertain. The CDR3 has 12 amino acids. The germline V gene has CDR1 KGHSY and CDR2 FQNENV. The CDR3 sequence is CACSQSADGYTI. DNA for the CDR3: TGTGCCTGCAGCCAATCGGCAGATGGCTACACCATC.

To note about this clonotype: Relative to the germline gene, one junction end is altered; a read error may explain this. The chain is built from TRBV12-5 and TRBJ2-1; 14 bases line up with TRBD2. This CDR3 is 20 amino acids long. Germline CDR1 and CDR2: LGHNT and FRNRAP. The CDR3 region has the DNA TGTGCTAGTGGTTTGGACTGGGAACAGGGACTAGCGGGAGCGCGGCATGAGCAGTTTTTC. This translates into CASGLDWEQGLAGARHEQFF.

About this clonotype itself: Compared with germline, one end of the junction differs, possibly owing to a read error. The chain has TRBV6-6 and TRBJ2-7; 9 nucleotides match TRBD2. Germline V gives CDR1 MNHNY, CDR2 SVGAGI (reference sequence). The CDR3 totals 18 residues. Here the CDR3 reads CPSSYSGLACLSSYEQYF. CDR3 nucleotide sequence: TGTCCCAGCAGTTACTCCGGACTAGCGTGCTTAAGCTCCTACGAGCAGTACTTC.

Regarding this clonotype: Sequence at one end of the junction differs from germline and may be a read error. The chain combines TRBV9 with TRBJ1-6; no clear D gene. In germline, CDR1 is SGDLS, CDR2 YYNGEE. The CDR3 contains 15 residues. Here the CDR3 DNA reads TGTGCCAACAGCGTATCCGGACTGAATAATTCACCCCTCCACTTT. This gives the protein CANSVSGLNNSPLHF.

This clonotype was seen a handful of times. This chain connects TRBV19 to TRBJ1-1, with D possibly TRBD1 on 5 matching bases. Deletions cut 4 bases from V and 6 bases from J, with 9 bases between. The V gene's germline CDR1 is LNHDA and CDR2 SQIVND (reference sequence). The CDR3 extends over 12 amino acids. CDR3 nucleotides: TGTGCCAGTAGTACAGGGATCGCTGAAGCTTTCTTT. It specifies CASSTGIAEAFF.

This clonotype was counted only a few times. This may arise from a read error, as a much more abundant clone is one base away. J is TRBJ1-1 and V is TRBV14; D is ambiguous. This CDR3 has 15 residues. From germline, CDR1 is SGHDN and CDR2 FVKESK. Trimming took 2 bases from V and 0 from J, leaving 10 bases between them. The CDR3 DNA is TGTGCCAGCAGCCAATGGGGATTAATGAACACTGAAGCTTTCTTT. Protein product: CASSQWGLMNTEAFF.

For this clonotype: The CDR3 end shows no conserved phenylalanine or tryptophan, and so a read error is likely. The V gene is TRBV5-8, the J gene TRBJ2-3; D tentatively fits TRBD1 or TRBD2 (5 bases each). The germline V gene has CDR1 SGHTS and CDR2 YDEGEE. The CDR3 is 15 amino acids. The V end was cut by 10 bases, the J end by 2 bases, with 20 bases between. CDR3 region: CAATLGERNTDTQYL. As DNA, the CDR3 is TGTGCCGCTACCCTGGGGGAGCGTAACACAGATACGCAGTATTTG.

Regarding this clonotype: One junction end disagrees with the germline gene, perhaps due to a read error. The genes are TRBV6-2 or TRBV6-3 and TRBJ1-1, with D unclear. In germline, CDR1 is MNHEY, CDR2 SVGEGT. The CDR3 runs 12 residues. In nucleotides, the CDR3 is TGTGTCAGCAGTTACCGACGAAGACAAGCTTTCTTT. Translating it yields CVSSYRRRQAFF.